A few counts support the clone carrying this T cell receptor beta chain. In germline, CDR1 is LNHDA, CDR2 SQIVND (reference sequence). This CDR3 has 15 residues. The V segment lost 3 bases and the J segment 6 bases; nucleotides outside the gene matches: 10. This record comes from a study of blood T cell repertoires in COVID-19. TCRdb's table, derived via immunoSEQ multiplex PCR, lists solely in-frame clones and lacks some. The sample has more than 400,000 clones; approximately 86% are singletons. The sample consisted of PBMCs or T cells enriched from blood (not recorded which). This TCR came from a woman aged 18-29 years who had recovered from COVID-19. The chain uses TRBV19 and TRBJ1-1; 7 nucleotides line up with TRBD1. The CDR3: CASSIGAGGWSEAFF. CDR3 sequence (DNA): TGTGCCAGTAGTATTGGCGCAGGGGGGTGGTCTGAAGCTTTCTTT.